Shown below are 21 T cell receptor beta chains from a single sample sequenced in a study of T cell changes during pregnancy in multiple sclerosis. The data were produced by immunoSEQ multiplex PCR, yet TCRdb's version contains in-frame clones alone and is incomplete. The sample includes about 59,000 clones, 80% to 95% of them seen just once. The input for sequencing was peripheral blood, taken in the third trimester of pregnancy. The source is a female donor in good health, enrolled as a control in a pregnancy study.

The CDR3 DNA reads TGTGCCAGCAGCCCCCAACCCGGGACAGTGAACACTGAAGCTTTCTTT. Encoded protein: CASSPQPGTVNTEAFF. The chain joins TRBV7-3 to TRBJ1-1; TRBD1 agrees at 7 bases. The length of the CDR3 is 16 residues. Germline V CDR1 and CDR2: SGHTA, FQGTGA. V lost 5 bases, J lost 0 bases, and 9 bases stayed unmatched.

As DNA, the CDR3 is TGCGCCAGCAGTCCACAGGATTATGAGCAGTTCTTC. This sequence encodes CASSPQDYEQFF. The chain carries TRBV10-2 and TRBJ2-1; D possibly corresponds to TRBD1 (5 bases). Trimming cost V 5 bases and J 8 bases, with 10 bases left between them. Germline V gene data show CDR1 as WSHSY and CDR2 as SAAADI. This CDR3 has 12 amino acids.

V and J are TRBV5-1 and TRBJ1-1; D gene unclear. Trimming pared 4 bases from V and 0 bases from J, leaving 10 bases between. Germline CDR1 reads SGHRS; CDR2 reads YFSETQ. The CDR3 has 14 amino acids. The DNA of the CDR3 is TGCGCCAGCAGCAGCGGGGTCATGAACACTGAAGCTTTCTTT. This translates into CASSSGVMNTEAFF.

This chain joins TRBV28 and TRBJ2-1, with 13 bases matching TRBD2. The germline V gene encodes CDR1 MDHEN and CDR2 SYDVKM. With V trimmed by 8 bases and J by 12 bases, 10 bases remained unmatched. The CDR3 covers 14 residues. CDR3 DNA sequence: TGTGCCAGCCTTGGACTAGCGGGAGCAGGATGGCAGTTCTTC. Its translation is CASLGLAGAGWQFF. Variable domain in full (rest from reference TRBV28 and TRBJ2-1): DVKVTQSSRYLVKRTGEKVFLECVQDMDHENMFWYRQDPGLGLRLIYFSYDVKMKEKGDIPEGYSVSREKKERFSLILESASTNQTSMYLCASLGLAGAGWQFFGPGTRLTVL.

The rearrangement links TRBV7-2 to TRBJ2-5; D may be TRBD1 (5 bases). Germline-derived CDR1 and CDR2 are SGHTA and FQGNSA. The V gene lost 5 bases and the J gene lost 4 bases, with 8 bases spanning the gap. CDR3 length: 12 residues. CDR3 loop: CASSQGLETQYF. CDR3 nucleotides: TGTGCCAGCAGCCAGGGTTTAGAGACCCAGTACTTC.

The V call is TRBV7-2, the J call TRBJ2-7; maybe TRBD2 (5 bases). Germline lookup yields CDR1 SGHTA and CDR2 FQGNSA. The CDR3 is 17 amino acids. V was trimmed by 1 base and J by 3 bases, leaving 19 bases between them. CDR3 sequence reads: CASSLDSRGNLFYEQYF. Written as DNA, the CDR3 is TGTGCCAGCAGCTTAGATAGTCGGGGTAACCTCTTCTACGAGCAGTACTTC.

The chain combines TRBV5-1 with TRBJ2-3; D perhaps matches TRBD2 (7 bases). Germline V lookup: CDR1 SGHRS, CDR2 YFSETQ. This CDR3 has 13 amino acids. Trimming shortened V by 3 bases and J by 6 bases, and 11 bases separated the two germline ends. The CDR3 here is CASSYEGGDTQYF. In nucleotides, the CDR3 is TGCGCCAGCAGCTATGAGGGGGGGGATACGCAGTATTTT.

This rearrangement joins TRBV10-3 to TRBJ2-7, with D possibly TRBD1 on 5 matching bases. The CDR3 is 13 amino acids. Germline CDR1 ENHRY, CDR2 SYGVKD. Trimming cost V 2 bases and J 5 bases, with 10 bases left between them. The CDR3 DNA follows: TGTGCCATCAGTGAGGGCAGGACAAACGAGCAGTACTTC. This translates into CAISEGRTNEQYF.

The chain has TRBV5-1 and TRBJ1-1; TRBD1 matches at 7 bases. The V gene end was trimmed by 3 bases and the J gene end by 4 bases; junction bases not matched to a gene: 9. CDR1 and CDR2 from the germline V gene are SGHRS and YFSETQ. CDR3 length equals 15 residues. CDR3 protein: CASSSRTGGSTEAFF. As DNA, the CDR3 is TGCGCCAGCAGCTCCCGGACAGGTGGGAGCACTGAAGCTTTCTTT.

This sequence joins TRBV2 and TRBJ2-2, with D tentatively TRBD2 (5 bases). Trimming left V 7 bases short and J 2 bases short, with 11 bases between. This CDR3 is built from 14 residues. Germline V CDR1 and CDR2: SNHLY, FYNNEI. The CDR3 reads CASNLRDNTGELFF. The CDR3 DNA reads TGTGCCAGCAACCTCCGGGATAACACCGGGGAGCTGTTTTTT.

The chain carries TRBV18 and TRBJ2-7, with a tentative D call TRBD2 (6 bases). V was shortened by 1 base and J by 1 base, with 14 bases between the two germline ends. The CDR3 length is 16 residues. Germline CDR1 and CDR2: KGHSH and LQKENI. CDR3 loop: CASSPLSGVLSYEQYF. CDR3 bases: TGTGCCAGCTCACCACTTTCGGGGGTTTTATCCTACGAGCAGTACTTC.

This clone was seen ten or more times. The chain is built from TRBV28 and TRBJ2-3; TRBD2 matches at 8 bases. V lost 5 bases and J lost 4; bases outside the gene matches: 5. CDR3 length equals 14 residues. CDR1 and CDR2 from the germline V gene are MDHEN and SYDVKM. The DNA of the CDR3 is TGTGCCAGCAGTCCGGAGCGGGAGCCAGATACGCAGTATTTT. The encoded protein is CASSPEREPDTQYF.

This CDR3 reads CASSATNRVTTNTEAFF. As DNA, the CDR3 is TGTGCCAGCAGCGCAACTAACAGGGTTACGACGAACACTGAAGCTTTCTTT. The chain recombines TRBV9 with TRBJ1-1; tentatively, D is TRBD1 (6 bases). Germline CDR1 and CDR2: SGDLS and YYNGEE. This CDR3 is 17 amino acids long. V dropped 3 bases and J dropped 1 base, with 19 bases sitting between them.

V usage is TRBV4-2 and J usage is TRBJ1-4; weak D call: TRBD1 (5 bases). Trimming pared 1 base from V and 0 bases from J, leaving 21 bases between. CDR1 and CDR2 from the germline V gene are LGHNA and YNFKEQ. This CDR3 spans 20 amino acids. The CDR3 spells CASSQGGRGPGGATNEKLFF. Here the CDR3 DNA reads TGTGCCAGCAGCCAAGGCGGGCGCGGCCCGGGAGGGGCAACTAATGAAAAACTGTTTTTT.

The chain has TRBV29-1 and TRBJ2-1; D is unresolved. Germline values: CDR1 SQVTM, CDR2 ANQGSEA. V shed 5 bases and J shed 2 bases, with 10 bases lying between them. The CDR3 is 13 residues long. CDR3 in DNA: TGCAGCGTTCCCCCAGGCCCCTACAATGAGCAGTTCTTC. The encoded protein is CSVPPGPYNEQFF.

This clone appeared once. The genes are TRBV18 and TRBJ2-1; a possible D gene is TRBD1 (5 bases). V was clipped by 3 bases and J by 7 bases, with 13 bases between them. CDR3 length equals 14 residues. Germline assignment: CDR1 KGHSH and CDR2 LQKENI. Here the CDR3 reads CASSPQGAFNEQFF. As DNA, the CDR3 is TGTGCCAGCTCACCCCAGGGCGCCTTTAATGAGCAGTTCTTC.

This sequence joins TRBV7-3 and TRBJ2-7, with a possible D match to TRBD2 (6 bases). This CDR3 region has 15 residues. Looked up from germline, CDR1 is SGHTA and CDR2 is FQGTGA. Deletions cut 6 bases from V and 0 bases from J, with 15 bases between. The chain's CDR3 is CASSFSGGSSYEQYF. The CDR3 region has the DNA TGTGCCAGCAGTTTCAGTGGGGGGTCCTCCTACGAGCAGTACTTC.

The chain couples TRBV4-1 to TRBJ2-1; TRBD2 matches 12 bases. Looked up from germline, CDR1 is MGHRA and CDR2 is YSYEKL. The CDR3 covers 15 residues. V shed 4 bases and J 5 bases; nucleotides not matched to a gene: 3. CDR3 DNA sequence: TGCGCCAGCAGCCTGACTAGCGGGGGCAACAATGAGCAGTTCTTC. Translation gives CASSLTSGGNNEQFF.

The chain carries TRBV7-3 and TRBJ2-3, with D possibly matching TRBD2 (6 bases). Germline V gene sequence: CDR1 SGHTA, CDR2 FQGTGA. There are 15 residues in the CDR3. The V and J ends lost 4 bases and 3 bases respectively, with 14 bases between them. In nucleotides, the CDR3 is TGTGCCAGCAGCTCCCGGGACTCCTTAACAGATACGCAGTATTTT. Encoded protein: CASSSRDSLTDTQYF.

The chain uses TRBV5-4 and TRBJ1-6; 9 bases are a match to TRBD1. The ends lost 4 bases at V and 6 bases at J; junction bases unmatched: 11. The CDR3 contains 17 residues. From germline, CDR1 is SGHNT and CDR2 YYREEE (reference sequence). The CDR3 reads CASSQGGRGQGNSPLHF. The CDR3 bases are TGTGCCAGCAGCCAAGGGGGTCGGGGACAGGGTAATTCACCCCTCCACTTT.

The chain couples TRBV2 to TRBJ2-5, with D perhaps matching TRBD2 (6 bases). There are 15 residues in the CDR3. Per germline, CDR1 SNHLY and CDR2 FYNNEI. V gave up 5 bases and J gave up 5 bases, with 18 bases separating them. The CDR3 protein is CASSPGLLFGETQYF. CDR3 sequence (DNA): TGTGCCAGCAGTCCGGGACTCCTGTTCGGGGAGACCCAGTACTTC.